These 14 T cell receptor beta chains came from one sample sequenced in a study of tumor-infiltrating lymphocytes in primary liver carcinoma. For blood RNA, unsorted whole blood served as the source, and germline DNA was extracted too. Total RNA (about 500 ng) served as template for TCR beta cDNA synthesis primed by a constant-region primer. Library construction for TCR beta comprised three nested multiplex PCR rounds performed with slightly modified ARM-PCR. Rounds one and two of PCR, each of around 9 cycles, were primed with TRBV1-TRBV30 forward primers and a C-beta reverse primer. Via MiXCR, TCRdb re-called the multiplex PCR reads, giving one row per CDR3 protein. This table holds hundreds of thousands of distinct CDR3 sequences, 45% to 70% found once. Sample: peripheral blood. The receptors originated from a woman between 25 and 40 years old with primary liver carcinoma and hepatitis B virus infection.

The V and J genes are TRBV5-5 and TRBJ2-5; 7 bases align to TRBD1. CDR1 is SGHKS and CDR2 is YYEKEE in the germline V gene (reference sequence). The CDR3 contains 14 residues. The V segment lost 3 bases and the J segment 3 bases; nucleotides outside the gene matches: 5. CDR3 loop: CASSSRGPKETQYF. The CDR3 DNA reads TGTGCCAGCAGCTCAAGGGGGCCTAAAGAGACCCAGTACTTC. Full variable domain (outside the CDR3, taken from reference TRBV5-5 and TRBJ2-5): DAGVTQSPTHLIKTRGQQVTLRCSPISGHKSVSWYQQVLGQGPQFIFQYYEKEERGRGNFPDRFSARQFPNYSSELNVNALLLGDSALYLCASSSRGPKETQYFGPGTRLLVL.

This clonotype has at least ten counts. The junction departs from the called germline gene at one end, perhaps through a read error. CDR3 DNA sequence: TGCGCCAGCAGCCCGGGGGGTAACAATCAGCCCCAGCATTTT. It codes for CASSPGGNNQPQHF. The chain links TRBV18 to TRBJ1-5; maybe TRBD1 (5 bases). The CDR3 contains 14 residues. Looked up from germline, CDR1 is KGHSH and CDR2 is LQKENI.

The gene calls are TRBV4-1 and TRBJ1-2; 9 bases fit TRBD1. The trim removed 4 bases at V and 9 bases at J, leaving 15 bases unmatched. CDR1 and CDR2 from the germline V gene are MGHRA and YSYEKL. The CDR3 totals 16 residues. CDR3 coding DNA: TGCGCCAGCAGCCCCTGGGCCGGACAGGGGTTTTATAGCTACACCTTC. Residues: CASSPWAGQGFYSYTF.

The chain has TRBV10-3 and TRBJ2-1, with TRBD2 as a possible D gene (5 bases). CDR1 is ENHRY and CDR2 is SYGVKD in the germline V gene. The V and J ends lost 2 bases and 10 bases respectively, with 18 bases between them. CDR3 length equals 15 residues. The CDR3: CAISEGRVTPREQFF. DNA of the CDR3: TGTGCCATCAGTGAGGGGCGGGTGACTCCACGCGAGCAGTTCTTC.

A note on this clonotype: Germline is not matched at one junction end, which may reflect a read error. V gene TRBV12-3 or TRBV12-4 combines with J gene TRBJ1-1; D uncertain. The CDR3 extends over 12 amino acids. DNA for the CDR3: TGTGCCAGCAGTTTTGCGGGCACTGAAGTTTTCTTT. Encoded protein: CASSFAGTEVFF.

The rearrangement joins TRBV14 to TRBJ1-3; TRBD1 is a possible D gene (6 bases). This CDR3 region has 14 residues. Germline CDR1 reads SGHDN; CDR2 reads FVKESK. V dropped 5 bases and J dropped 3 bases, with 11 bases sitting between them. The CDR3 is CASSTQGFGNTIYF. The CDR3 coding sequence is TGTGCCAGCAGCACACAGGGATTTGGAAACACCATATATTTT.

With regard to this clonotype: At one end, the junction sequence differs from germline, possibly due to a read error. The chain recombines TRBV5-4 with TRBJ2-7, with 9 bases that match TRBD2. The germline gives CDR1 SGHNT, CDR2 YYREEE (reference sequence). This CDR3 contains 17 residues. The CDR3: CASSRGTIAGDSYDQYF. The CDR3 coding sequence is TGTGCCAGCAGCAGGGGGACAATAGCGGGGGACTCCTACGATCAGTACTTC. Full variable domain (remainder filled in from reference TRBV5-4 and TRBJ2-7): ETGVTQSPTHLIKTRGQQVTLRCSSQSGHNTVSWYQQALGQGPQFIFQYYREEENGRGNFPPRFSGLQFPNYSSELNVNALELDDSALYLCASSRGTIAGDSYDQYFGPGTRLTVT.

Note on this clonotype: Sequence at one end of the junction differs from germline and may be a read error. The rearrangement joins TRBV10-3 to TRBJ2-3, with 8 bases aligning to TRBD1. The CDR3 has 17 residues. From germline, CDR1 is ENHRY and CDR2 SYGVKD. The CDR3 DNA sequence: TGTACCATCAGTGAGACAGACAGGGGTTCTTGGACAGATACGCAGTATTTT. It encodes CTISETDRGSWTDTQYF.

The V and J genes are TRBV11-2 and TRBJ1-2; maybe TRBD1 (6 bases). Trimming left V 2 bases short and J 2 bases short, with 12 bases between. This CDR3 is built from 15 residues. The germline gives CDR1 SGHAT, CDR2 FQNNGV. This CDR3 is CASSLIWTANYGYTF. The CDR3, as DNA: TGTGCCAGCAGCTTAATATGGACAGCGAACTATGGCTACACCTTC.

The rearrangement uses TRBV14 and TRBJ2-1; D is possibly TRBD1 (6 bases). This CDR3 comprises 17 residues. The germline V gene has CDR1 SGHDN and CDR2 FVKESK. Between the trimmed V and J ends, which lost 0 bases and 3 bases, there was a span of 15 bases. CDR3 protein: CASSQDKHRELYNEQFF. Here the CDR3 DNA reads TGTGCCAGCAGCCAAGATAAACACAGGGAACTCTACAATGAGCAGTTCTTC.

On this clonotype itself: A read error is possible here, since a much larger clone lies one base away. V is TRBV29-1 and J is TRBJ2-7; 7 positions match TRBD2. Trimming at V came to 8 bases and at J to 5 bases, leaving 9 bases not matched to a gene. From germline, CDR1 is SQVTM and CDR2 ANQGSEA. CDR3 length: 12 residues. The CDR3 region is CSYGEGPNEQYF. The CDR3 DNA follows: TGCAGCTATGGGGAGGGTCCCAACGAGCAGTACTTC.

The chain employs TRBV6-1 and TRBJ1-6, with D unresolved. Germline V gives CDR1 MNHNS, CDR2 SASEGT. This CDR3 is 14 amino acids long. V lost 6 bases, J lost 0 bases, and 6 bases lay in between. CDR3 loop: CASSVLSYNSPLHF. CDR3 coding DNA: TGTGCCAGCAGCGTTCTCTCCTATAATTCACCCCTCCACTTT.

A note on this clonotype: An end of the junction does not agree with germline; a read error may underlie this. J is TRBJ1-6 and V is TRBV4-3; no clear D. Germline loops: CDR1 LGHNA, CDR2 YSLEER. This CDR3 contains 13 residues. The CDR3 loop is CASSHEEASPIHF. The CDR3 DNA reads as TGCGCCAGCAGCCATGAAGAGGCTTCACCCATCCACTTT.

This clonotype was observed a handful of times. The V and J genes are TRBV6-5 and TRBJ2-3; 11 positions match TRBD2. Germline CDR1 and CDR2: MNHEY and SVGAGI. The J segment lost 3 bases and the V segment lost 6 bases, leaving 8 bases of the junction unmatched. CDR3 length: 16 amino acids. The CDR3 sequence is CASRPRLAGRTDTQYF. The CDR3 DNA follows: TGTGCCAGCAGGCCCAGACTAGCGGGGCGGACAGATACGCAGTATTTT.